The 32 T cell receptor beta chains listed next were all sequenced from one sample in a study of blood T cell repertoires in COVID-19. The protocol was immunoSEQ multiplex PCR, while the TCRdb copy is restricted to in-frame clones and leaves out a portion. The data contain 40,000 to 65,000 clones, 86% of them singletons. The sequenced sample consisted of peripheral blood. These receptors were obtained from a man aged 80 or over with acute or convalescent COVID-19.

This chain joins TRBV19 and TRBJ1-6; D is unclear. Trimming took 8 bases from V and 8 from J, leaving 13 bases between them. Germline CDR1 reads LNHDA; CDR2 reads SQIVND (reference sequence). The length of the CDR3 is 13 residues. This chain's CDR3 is CASRRDFDSPLHF. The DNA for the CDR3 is TGTGCCAGTCGGAGGGATTTTGATTCACCCCTCCACTTT.

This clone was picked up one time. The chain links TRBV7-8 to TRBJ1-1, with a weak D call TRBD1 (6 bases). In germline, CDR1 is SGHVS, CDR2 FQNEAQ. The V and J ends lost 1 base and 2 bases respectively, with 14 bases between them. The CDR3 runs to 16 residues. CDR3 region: CASSLGTRGGNTEAFF. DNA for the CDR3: TGTGCCAGCAGCTTAGGGACTAGGGGGGGCAACACTGAAGCTTTCTTT.

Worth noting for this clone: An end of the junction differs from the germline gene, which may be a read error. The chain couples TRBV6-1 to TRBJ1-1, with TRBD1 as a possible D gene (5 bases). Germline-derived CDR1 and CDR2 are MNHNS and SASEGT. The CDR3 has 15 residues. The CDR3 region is CASIEFGGILTEAFF. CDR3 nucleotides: TGTGCCAGCATTGAATTCGGGGGTATATTGACTGAAGCTTTCTTT.

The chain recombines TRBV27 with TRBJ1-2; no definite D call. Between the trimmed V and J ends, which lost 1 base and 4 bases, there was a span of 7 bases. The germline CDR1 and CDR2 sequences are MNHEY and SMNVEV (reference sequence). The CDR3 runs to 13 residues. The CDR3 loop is CASSLYEGYGYTF. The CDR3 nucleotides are TGTGCCAGCAGTTTATACGAGGGCTATGGCTACACCTTC.

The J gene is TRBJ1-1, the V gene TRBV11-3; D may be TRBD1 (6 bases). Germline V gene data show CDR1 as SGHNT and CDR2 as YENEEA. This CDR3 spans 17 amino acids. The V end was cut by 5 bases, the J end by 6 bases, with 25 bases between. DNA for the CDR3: TGTGCCAGCAGCCCAAGTGCGGGGGCGCTGAGGGGGGCTGAAGCTTTCTTT. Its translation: CASSPSAGALRGAEAFF.

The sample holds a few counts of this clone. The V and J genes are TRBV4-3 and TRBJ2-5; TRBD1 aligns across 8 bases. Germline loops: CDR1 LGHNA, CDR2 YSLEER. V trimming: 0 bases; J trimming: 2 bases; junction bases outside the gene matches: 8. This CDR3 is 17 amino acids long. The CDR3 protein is CASSQDGTGGIQETQYF. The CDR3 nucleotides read TGCGCCAGCAGCCAAGATGGAACAGGGGGAATTCAAGAGACCCAGTACTTC.

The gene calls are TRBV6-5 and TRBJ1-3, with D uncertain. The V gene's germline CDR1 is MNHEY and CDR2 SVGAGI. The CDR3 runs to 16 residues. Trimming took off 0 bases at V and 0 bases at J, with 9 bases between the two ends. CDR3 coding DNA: TGTGCCAGCAGTTACTCTTTCGGGTCCTCTGGAAACACCATATATTTT. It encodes CASSYSFGSSGNTIYF.

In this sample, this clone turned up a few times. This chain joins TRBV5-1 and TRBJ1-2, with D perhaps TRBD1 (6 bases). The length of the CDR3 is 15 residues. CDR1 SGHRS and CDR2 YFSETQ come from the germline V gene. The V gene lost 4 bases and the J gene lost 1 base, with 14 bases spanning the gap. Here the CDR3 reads CASSPGQWDNYGYTF. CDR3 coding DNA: TGCGCCAGCAGCCCCGGACAGTGGGATAACTATGGCTACACCTTC. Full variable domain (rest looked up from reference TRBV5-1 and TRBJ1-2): KAGVTQTPRYLIKTRGQQVTLSCSPISGHRSVSWYQQTPGQGLQFLFEYFSETQRNKGNFPGRFSGRQFSNSRSEMNVSTLELGDSALYLCASSPGQWDNYGYTFGSGTRLTVV.

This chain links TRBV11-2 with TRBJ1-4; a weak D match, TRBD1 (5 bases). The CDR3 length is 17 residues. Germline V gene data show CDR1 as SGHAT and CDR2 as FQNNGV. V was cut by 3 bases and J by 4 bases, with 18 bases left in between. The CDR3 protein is CASSFVGRGAGNEKLFF. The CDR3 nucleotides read TGTGCCAGCAGCTTTGTCGGGCGGGGCGCGGGTAATGAAAAACTGTTTTTT.

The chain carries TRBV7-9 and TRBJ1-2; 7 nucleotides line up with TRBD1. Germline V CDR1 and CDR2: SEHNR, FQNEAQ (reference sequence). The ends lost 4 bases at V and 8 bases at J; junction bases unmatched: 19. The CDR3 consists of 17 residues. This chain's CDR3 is CASSSKGAGSAHDGYTF. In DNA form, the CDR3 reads TGTGCCAGCAGCTCCAAGGGGGCAGGGAGCGCGCATGACGGCTACACCTTC.

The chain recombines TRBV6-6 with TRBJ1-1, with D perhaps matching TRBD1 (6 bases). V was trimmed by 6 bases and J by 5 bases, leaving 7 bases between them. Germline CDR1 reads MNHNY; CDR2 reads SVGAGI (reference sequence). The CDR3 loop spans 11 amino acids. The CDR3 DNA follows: TGTGCCAGCAGCCAGGGGACTGAAGCTTTCTTT. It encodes CASSQGTEAFF.

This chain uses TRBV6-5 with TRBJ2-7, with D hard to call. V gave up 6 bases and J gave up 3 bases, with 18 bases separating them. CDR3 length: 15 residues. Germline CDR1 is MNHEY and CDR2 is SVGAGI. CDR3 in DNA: TGTGCCAGCAGCCCAAGCGTGGGTGATGGCTACGAGCAGTACTTC. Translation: CASSPSVGDGYEQYF.

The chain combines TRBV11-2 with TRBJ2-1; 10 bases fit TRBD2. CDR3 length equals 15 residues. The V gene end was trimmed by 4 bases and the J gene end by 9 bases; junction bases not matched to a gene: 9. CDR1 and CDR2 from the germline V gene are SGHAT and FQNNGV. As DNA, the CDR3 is TGTGCCAGCAGCTCTCAGCGGGGGGGCCAGTTTGAGCAGTTCTTC. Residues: CASSSQRGGQFEQFF.

The CDR3 sequence: CATRQTNYGYTF. The CDR3 DNA reads TGTGCCACCCGACAGACTAACTATGGCTACACCTTC. The rearrangement links TRBV6-5 to TRBJ1-2; a possible D gene is TRBD1 (5 bases). Germline CDR1 is MNHEY and CDR2 is SVGAGI. Trimming pared 10 bases from V and 0 bases from J, leaving 9 bases between. CDR3 length: 12 amino acids.

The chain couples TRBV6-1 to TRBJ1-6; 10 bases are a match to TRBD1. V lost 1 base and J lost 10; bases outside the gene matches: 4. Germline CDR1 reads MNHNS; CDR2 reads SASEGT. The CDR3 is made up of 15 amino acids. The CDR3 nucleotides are TGTGCCAGCAGTGAAGGAGGGACAGGGGTCTCACCCCTCCACTTT. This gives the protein CASSEGGTGVSPLHF.

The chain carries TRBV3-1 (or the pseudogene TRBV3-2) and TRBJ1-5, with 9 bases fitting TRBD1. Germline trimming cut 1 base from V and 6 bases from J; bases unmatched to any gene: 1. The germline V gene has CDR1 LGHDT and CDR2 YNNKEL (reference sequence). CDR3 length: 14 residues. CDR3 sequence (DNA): TGTGCCAGCAGCCAAGGACAGGGGGGTCAGCCCCAGCATTTT. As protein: CASSQGQGGQPQHF.

The CDR3 loop reads CASRGQENSYEQYF. The CDR3 DNA follows: TGCGCCAGCAGGGGACAGGAGAACTCCTACGAGCAGTACTTC. The chain has TRBV4-1 and TRBJ2-7; 8 bases agree with TRBD1. CDR3 length equals 14 residues. V gave up 6 bases and J gave up 0 bases; unmatched junction bases: 4. In germline, CDR1 is MGHRA, CDR2 YSYEKL.

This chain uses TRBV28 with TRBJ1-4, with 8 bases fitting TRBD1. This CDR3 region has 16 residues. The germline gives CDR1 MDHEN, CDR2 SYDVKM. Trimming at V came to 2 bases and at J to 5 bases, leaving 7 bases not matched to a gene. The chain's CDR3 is CASSLPGTGPNEKLFF. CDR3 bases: TGTGCCAGCAGTTTACCCGGGACAGGTCCGAATGAAAAACTGTTTTTT.

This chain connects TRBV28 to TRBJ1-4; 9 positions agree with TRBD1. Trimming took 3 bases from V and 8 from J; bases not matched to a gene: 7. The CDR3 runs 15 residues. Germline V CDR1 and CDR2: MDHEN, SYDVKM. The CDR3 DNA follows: TGTGCCAGCAGTTTGGGGGACAGGGCGCTGGAAAAACTGTTTTTT. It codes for CASSLGDRALEKLFF.

CDR3 in DNA: TGTGCCAGCACTGTTGGGGCAGGGGGCGACTATGGCTACACCTTC. Amino acids: CASTVGAGGDYGYTF. The chain is built from TRBV6-5 and TRBJ1-2; 8 positions match TRBD1. J gave up 3 bases and V 7 bases, and 10 bases lay outside the gene matches. The CDR3 runs 15 residues. Germline-derived CDR1 and CDR2 are MNHEY and SVGAGI.

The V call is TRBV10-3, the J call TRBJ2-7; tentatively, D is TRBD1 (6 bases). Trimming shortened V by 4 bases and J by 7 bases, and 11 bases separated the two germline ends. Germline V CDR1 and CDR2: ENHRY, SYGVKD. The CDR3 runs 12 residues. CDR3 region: CAISAAGVEQYF. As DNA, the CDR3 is TGTGCCATCAGTGCCGCAGGGGTTGAGCAGTACTTC.

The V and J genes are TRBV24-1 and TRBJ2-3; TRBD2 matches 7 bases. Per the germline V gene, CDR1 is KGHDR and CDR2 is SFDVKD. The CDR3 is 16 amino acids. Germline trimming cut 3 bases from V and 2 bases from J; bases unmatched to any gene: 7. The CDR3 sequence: CATSDSGAVSTDTQYF. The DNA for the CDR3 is TGTGCCACCAGTGATAGCGGGGCCGTTTCCACAGATACGCAGTATTTT.

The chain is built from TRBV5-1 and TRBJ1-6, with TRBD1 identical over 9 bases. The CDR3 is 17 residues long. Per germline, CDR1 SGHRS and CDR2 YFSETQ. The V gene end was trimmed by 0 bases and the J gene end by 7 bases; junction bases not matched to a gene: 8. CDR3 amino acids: CASSLVPQGAGNSPLHF. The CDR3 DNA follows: TGCGCCAGCAGCTTGGTCCCACAGGGGGCAGGGAATTCACCCCTCCACTTT. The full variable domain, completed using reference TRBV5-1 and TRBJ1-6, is KAGVTQTPRYLIKTRGQQVTLSCSPISGHRSVSWYQQTPGQGLQFLFEYFSETQRNKGNFPGRFSGRQFSNSRSEMNVSTLELGDSALYLCASSLVPQGAGNSPLHFGNGTRLTVT.

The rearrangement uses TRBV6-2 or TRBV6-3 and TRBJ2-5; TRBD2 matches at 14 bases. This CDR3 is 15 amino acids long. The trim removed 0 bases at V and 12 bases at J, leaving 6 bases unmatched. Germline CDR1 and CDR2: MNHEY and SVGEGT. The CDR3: CASSYSMGGLAGEYF. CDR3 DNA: TGTGCCAGCAGTTACTCGATGGGGGGACTAGCGGGGGAGTACTTC.

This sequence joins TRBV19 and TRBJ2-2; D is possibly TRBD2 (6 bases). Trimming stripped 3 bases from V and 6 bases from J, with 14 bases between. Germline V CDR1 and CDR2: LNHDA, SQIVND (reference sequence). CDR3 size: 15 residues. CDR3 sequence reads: CASSMVGGRPGELFF. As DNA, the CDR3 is TGTGCCAGTAGTATGGTCGGGGGAAGACCCGGGGAGCTGTTTTTT.

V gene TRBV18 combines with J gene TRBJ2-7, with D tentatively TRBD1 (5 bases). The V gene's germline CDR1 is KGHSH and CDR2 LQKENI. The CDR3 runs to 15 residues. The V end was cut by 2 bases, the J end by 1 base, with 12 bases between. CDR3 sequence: CASSPNLQASYEQYF. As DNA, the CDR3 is TGTGCCAGCTCACCAAATTTACAGGCTTCCTACGAGCAGTACTTC.

CDR3 DNA: TGTGCCAGTAGTATTCGTGGGACAGGGGTAGGCTACACCTTC. Amino acids: CASSIRGTGVGYTF. The chain carries TRBV19 and TRBJ1-2; 10 bases align to TRBD1. After removal of 3 bases from V and 8 bases from J, the junction contained 6 bases not matched to a gene. Germline V gene sequence: CDR1 LNHDA, CDR2 SQIVND (reference sequence). CDR3 length: 14 amino acids.

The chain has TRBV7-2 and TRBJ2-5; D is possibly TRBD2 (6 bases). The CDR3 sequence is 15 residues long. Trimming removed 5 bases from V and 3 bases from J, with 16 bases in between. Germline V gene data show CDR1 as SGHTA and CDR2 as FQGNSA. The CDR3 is CASSPSGTSKETQYF. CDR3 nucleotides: TGTGCCAGCAGCCCCTCCGGGACTTCAAAAGAGACCCAGTACTTC.

The CDR3 region is CASSQDSNEQFF. CDR3 nucleotides: TGTGCCAGCTCACAGGACTCCAATGAGCAGTTCTTC. The chain joins TRBV18 to TRBJ2-1; D perhaps matches TRBD2 (5 bases). Per germline, CDR1 KGHSH and CDR2 LQKENI. V was pared by 4 bases and J by 6 bases, with 7 bases between. This CDR3 has 12 residues. Complete variable domain (other parts from reference TRBV18 and TRBJ2-1): NAGVMQNPRHLVRRRGQEARLRCSPMKGHSHVYWYRQLPEEGLKFMVYLQKENIIDESGMPKERFSAEFPKEGPSILRIQQVVRGDSAAYFCASSQDSNEQFFGPGTRLTVL.

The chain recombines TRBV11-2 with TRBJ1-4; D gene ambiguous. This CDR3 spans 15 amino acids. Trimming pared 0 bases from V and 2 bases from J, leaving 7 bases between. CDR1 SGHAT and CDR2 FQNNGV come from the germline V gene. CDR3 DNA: TGTGCCAGCAGCTTAGAATGGAGGACTAATGAAAAACTGTTTTTT. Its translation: CASSLEWRTNEKLFF.

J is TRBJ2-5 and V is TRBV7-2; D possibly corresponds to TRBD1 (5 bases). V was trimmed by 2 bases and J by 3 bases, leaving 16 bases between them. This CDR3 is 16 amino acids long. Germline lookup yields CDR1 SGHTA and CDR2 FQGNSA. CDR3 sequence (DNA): TGTGCCAGCAGCTTAATGGCCAGGGTAATCGAAGAGACCCAGTACTTC. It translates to CASSLMARVIEETQYF.

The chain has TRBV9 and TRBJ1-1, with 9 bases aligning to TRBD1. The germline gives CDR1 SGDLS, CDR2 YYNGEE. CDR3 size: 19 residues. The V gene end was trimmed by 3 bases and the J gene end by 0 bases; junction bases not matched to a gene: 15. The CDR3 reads CASSGADSGTGLMNTEAFF. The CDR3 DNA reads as TGTGCCAGCAGCGGAGCAGATTCCGGGACAGGGTTAATGAACACTGAAGCTTTCTTT. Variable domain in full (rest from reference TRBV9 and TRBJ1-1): DSGVTQTPKHLITATGQRVTLRCSPRSGDLSVYWYQQSLDQGLQFLIQYYNGEERAKGNILERFSAQQFPDLHSELNLSSLELGDSALYFCASSGADSGTGLMNTEAFFGQGTRLTVV.